This TCR beta chain came from a study of long-term antiretroviral therapy in people with HIV. The immunoSEQ assay was v3.0, run at survey level. The method was immunoSEQ multiplex PCR; TCRdb's version includes in-frame clones alone and lacks a portion of them. The data hold approximately 30,000 clones, with about 85% observed a single time. Study results and limitations: HIV repertoires had narrower CDR3 length ranges than controls. No data were available on ART adherence, viral resistance or therapy changes.

This clone was counted between two and nine times. Its antigen is still unknown. Treatment locations for all participants with HIV were in the United States. The ends lost 3 bases at V and 5 bases at J; junction bases unmatched: 8. Germline V gene lookup returns CDR1 SGHRS and CDR2 YFSETQ. The CDR3 consists of 15 residues. This TCR was sampled from a man younger than 30 with HIV. The genes are TRBV5-1 and TRBJ2-3; 8 bases match TRBD1. The sequencing here drew on unsorted PBMCs, taken 1.9 years after starting antiretroviral therapy. The CDR3 spells CASSSIGQGGDTQYF. CDR3 nucleotides: TGCGCCAGCAGCTCGATCGGACAGGGAGGAGATACGCAGTATTTT.